The 23 T cell receptor beta chains in this list originate from one sample, sequenced in a study of blood T cell repertoires in COVID-19. Method: immunoSEQ multiplex PCR; TCRdb's copy keeps in-frame clones and lacks some. Among under 350,000 clones listed, roughly nine tenths were seen once. What was sequenced was PBMCs or T cells enriched from blood (not recorded which). The receptors derive from a woman between 35 and 50 years old who had recovered from COVID-19.

The chain joins TRBV5-1 to TRBJ1-2, with D uncertain. Germline loops: CDR1 SGHRS, CDR2 YFSETQ. This CDR3 has 14 residues. V was clipped by 1 base and J by 1 base, with 8 bases between them. The CDR3 region is CASSLLDGNYGYTF. The CDR3 DNA reads as TGCGCCAGCAGCTTGCTAGACGGTAACTATGGCTACACCTTC.

This sequence joins TRBV4-3 and TRBJ1-5, with 8 bases aligning to TRBD1. The CDR3 spans 15 residues. Looked up from germline, CDR1 is LGHNA and CDR2 is YSLEER. The J segment lost 9 bases and the V segment lost 1 base, leaving 8 bases of the junction unmatched. CDR3 region: CASSQVGDRLSPQHF. CDR3 sequence (DNA): TGCGCCAGCAGCCAAGTTGGGGACAGGTTGTCGCCCCAGCATTTT.

The rearrangement links TRBV7-9 to TRBJ1-6; D is unresolved. The germline CDR1 and CDR2 sequences are SEHNR and FQNEAQ (reference sequence). The CDR3 is 14 residues long. The V gene lost 5 bases and the J gene lost 0 bases, with 5 bases spanning the gap. The CDR3: CASSHSSYNSPLHF. The CDR3, as DNA: TGTGCCAGCAGCCACAGCTCCTATAATTCACCCCTCCACTTT.

This clone occurred once. The chain uses TRBV7-2 and TRBJ1-1, with D unresolved. This CDR3 has 13 residues. Germline assignment: CDR1 SGHTA and CDR2 FQGNSA. Trimming removed 5 bases at V and 0 bases at J, with 7 bases between. The CDR3 spells CASSGHMNTEAFF. The CDR3, as DNA: TGTGCCAGCAGCGGCCACATGAACACTGAAGCTTTCTTT.

The V call is TRBV5-5, the J call TRBJ2-1; TRBD2 aligns across 7 bases. Germline CDR1 and CDR2: SGHKS and YYEKEE (reference sequence). V dropped 5 bases and J dropped 14; count of bases not matched to a gene: 10. This CDR3 spans 12 amino acids. The CDR3 DNA sequence: TGTGCCAGCAGTACATTAGCGGGCTCCGAGTTCTTC. Its translation: CASSTLAGSEFF.

Written as DNA, the CDR3 is TGTGCCAGTAGTATTCATCGGGGAAAGGGAGGCTACACCTTC. It yields the protein CASSIHRGKGGYTF. The chain carries TRBV19 and TRBJ1-2; D is unresolved. The CDR3 consists of 14 residues. Trimming shortened V by 3 bases and J by 8 bases, and 16 bases separated the two germline ends. The germline gives CDR1 LNHDA, CDR2 SQIVND (reference sequence).

The chain recombines TRBV5-5 with TRBJ1-4, with 11 nucleotides matching TRBD1. V lost 3 bases to trimming and J lost 8 bases; unmatched junction nucleotides: 3. The CDR3 has 14 amino acids. From germline, CDR1 is SGHKS and CDR2 YYEKEE (reference sequence). The DNA for the CDR3 is TGTGCCAGCAGCTACGGGACAGGGGGGGAAAAACTGTTTTTT. Protein: CASSYGTGGEKLFF.

The chain recombines TRBV5-6 with TRBJ1-3; tentatively, D is TRBD1 (6 bases). The length of the CDR3 is 15 residues. CDR1 SGHDT and CDR2 YYEEEE come from the germline V gene. Deletions cut 5 bases from V and 0 bases from J, with 12 bases between. This CDR3 is CASRQGHLSGNTIYF. The CDR3 DNA reads TGTGCCAGCAGACAGGGACACCTCTCTGGAAACACCATATATTTT.

The chain joins TRBV5-6 to TRBJ1-2, with a weak D call TRBD1 (5 bases). Deletions cut 7 bases from V and 8 bases from J, with 15 bases between. The length of the CDR3 is 12 residues. In germline, CDR1 is SGHDT, CDR2 YYEEEE. The CDR3 nucleotides are TGTGCCAGCGGCCCCCAGCGGGGCGGCTACACCTTC. It yields the protein CASGPQRGGYTF.

V usage is TRBV7-2 and J usage is TRBJ1-1; a weak D match, TRBD1 (5 bases). CDR1 and CDR2 from the germline V gene are SGHTA and FQGNSA. This CDR3 has 15 amino acids. V lost 5 bases to trimming and J lost 1 base, with 14 bases between them. CDR3: CASSPMGQGNTEAFF. The CDR3 DNA sequence: TGTGCCAGCAGCCCCATGGGCCAGGGGAACACTGAAGCTTTCTTT.

The V call is TRBV6-5, the J call TRBJ2-7, with TRBD1 as a possible D gene (6 bases). The CDR3 loop spans 15 amino acids. The germline V gene encodes CDR1 MNHEY and CDR2 SVGAGI. V was cut by 0 bases and J by 2 bases, with 11 bases left in between. CDR3: CASSYSRQATYEQYF. The DNA of the CDR3 is TGTGCCAGCAGTTACTCGAGACAGGCTACCTACGAGCAGTACTTC.

This clone came up a few times. V usage is TRBV19 and J usage is TRBJ2-1, with TRBD2 matching 9 bases. Germline trimming cut 3 bases from V and 6 bases from J; bases unmatched to any gene: 6. Germline CDR1 is LNHDA and CDR2 is SQIVND (reference sequence). The CDR3 loop spans 15 amino acids. CDR3 protein: CASSISTSGANEQFF. The CDR3 bases are TGTGCCAGTAGTATTTCGACTAGCGGTGCCAATGAGCAGTTCTTC.

This clone was seen once. The chain recombines TRBV2 with TRBJ2-2, with D uncertain. V was pared by 0 bases and J by 4 bases, with 12 bases between. Per the germline V gene, CDR1 is SNHLY and CDR2 is FYNNEI. The CDR3 has 16 amino acids. In DNA form, the CDR3 reads TGTGCCAGCAGTGAAGCCCGGGTATCGGTCACCGGGGAGCTGTTTTTT. It specifies CASSEARVSVTGELFF.

The CDR3 region is CASRAEMGQGAGYGYTF. The CDR3 nucleotides read TGTGCCAGCAGAGCAGAAATGGGACAGGGGGCAGGCTATGGCTACACCTTC. The rearrangement links TRBV2 to TRBJ1-2, with 12 bases fitting TRBD1. The CDR3 spans 17 residues. V shed 6 bases, J shed 4 bases, and the junction held 12 bases outside the gene matches. Germline V CDR1 and CDR2: SNHLY, FYNNEI.

The V call is TRBV27, the J call TRBJ1-1, with 7 nucleotides matching TRBD1. CDR3 size: 16 residues. CDR1 is MNHEY and CDR2 is SMNVEV in the germline V gene (reference sequence). V lost 3 bases and J lost 3; bases outside the gene matches: 10. The CDR3 sequence is CASSFGPGGKDTEAFF. The CDR3 coding sequence is TGTGCCAGCAGTTTTGGGCCAGGGGGAAAGGACACTGAAGCTTTCTTT.

The gene calls are TRBV9 and TRBJ1-3, with D unclear. V shed 0 bases and J shed 0 bases, with 4 bases lying between them. The CDR3 loop spans 14 amino acids. CDR1 is SGDLS and CDR2 is YYNGEE in the germline V gene. The CDR3 loop is CASSVVGSGNTIYF. The CDR3 DNA sequence: TGTGCCAGCAGCGTAGTCGGCTCTGGAAACACCATATATTTT.

This clone was recorded once. J is TRBJ1-1 and V is TRBV7-6; 7 bases fit TRBD1. The germline V gene encodes CDR1 SGHVS and CDR2 FNYEAQ. J was trimmed by 1 base and V by 2 bases; bases with no gene match: 1. The CDR3 contains 14 residues. The CDR3 is CASSLYRGNTEAFF. In DNA, the CDR3 is TGTGCCAGCAGCTTATACAGGGGGAACACTGAAGCTTTCTTT.

The J gene is TRBJ1-2, the V gene TRBV7-2; D unclear. Per the germline V gene, CDR1 is SGHTA and CDR2 is FQGNSA. The ends were cut back, 1 base at V and 2 bases at J, with 8 bases in the middle. The CDR3 contains 14 residues. The CDR3 DNA sequence: TGTGCCAGCAGCTTAGGTGGAGTAAACTATGGCTACACCTTC. As protein: CASSLGGVNYGYTF. Supplemented by reference TRBV7-2 and TRBJ1-2, the full variable domain reads GAGVSQSPSNKVTEKGKDVELRCDPISGHTALYWYRQSLGQGLEFLIYFQGNSAPDKSGLPSDRFSAERTGGSVSTLTIQRTQQEDSAVYLCASSLGGVNYGYTFGSGTRLTVV.

V gene TRBV6-2 or TRBV6-3 combines with J gene TRBJ1-2; 8 bases match TRBD1. CDR3 length: 15 amino acids. V gave up 2 bases and J gave up 4 bases; unmatched junction bases: 6. CDR1 and CDR2 from the germline V gene are MNHEY and SVGEGT. CDR3 in amino acids: CASSYQTGAVYGYTF. The CDR3 bases are TGTGCCAGCAGTTACCAGACAGGGGCGGTCTATGGCTACACCTTC.

This sequence joins TRBV7-4 and TRBJ1-1, with 7 bases aligning to TRBD1. CDR3 size: 16 residues. Germline trimming cut 2 bases from V and 1 base from J; bases unmatched to any gene: 7. Germline CDR1 reads SGHVT; CDR2 reads SQSDAQ. The CDR3 DNA is TGTGCCAGCAGCTTAAAACAGGGGCGGGAGAACACTGAAGCTTTCTTT. Its translation: CASSLKQGRENTEAFF.

This clone showed up just a few times. The chain combines TRBV6-5 with TRBJ1-3; D is undetermined. The V end lost 0 bases, the J end lost 3 bases, and 9 bases lay between the germline ends. This CDR3 comprises 15 residues. Germline V gene data show CDR1 as MNHEY and CDR2 as SVGAGI. CDR3 in DNA: TGTGCCAGCAGTTACTCGGGTGGGAGTGGAAACACCATATATTTT. Protein product: CASSYSGGSGNTIYF.

The CDR3 coding sequence is TGCGCCAGCAGCTCGACAGGGGGCGGTAACAATGAGCAGTTCTTC. This sequence encodes CASSSTGGGNNEQFF. This chain uses TRBV5-1 with TRBJ2-1; 10 bases line up with TRBD1. The CDR3 contains 15 residues. In germline, CDR1 is SGHRS, CDR2 YFSETQ. Unmatched junction bases numbered 5, after V lost 3 bases and J lost 5 bases.

The chain combines TRBV27 with TRBJ2-1; TRBD2 aligns across 10 bases. This CDR3 region has 17 residues. V dropped 5 bases and J dropped 8; count of bases not matched to a gene: 15. Per the germline V gene, CDR1 is MNHEY and CDR2 is SMNVEV (reference sequence). CDR3: CASSPGQREGLLYEQFF. DNA for the CDR3: TGTGCCAGCAGTCCGGGCCAGCGGGAGGGCCTTCTCTATGAGCAGTTCTTC.